What follows describes a single TCR beta chain. Using immunoSEQ multiplex PCR, the repertoire was profiled, and TCRdb retains in-frame clones only, with some absent. The data contain 16,000 or so clones, roughly 70% of them singletons. CDR3 length equals 12 residues. CDR1 MNHNS and CDR2 SASEGT come from the germline V gene. The V gene lost 0 bases and the J gene lost 10 bases, with 9 bases spanning the gap. These data originate in a study of chemoradiotherapy in HPV16-positive cancers. The sequenced sample was tumor tissue, obtained from a patient who underwent chemoradiotherapy. This clonotype was sampled from a human donor with HPV-associated anogenital cancer. The chain employs TRBV6-1 and TRBJ1-1, with no clear D. The chain's CDR3 is CASSEARTRAFF. DNA of the CDR3: TGTGCCAGCAGTGAAGCCCGGACCCGAGCTTTCTTT.